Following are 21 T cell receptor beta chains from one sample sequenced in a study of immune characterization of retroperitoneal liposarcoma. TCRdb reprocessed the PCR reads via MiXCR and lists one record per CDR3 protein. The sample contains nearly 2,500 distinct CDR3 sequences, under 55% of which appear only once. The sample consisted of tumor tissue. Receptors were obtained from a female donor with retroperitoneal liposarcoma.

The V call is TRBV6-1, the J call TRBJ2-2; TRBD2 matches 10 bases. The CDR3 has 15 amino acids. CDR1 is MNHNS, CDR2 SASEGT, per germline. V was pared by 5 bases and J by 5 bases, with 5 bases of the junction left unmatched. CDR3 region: CASSYVAGGTGELFF. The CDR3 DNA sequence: TGTGCCAGCAGTTACGTAGCGGGGGGAACCGGGGAGCTGTTTTTT.

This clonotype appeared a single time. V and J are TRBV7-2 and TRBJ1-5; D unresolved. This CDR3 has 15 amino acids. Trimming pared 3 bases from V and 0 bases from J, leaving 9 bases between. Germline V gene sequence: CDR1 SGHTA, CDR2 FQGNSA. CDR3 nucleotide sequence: TGTGCCAGCAGCTTCAGCCAGGATAGCAATCAGCCCCAGCATTTT. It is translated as CASSFSQDSNQPQHF.

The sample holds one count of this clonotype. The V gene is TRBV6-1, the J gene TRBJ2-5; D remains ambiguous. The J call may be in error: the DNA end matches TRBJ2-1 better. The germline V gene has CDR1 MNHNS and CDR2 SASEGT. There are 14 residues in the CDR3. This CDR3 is CASSEWSWDNEQFF. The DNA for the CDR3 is TGTGCCAGCAGTGAATGGTCATGGGACAATGAGCAGTTCTTC.

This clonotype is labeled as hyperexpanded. The CDR3 nucleotides read TGTGCCAGCAGTTACGCATGGGGGGACGAGCAGTTCTTC. It yields the protein CASSYAWGDEQFF. J is TRBJ2-1 and V is TRBV6-6, with D maybe TRBD2 (6 bases). Trimming cost V 2 bases and J 10 bases, with 12 bases left between them. CDR1 is MNHNY, CDR2 SVGAGI, per germline (reference sequence). CDR3 size: 13 residues.

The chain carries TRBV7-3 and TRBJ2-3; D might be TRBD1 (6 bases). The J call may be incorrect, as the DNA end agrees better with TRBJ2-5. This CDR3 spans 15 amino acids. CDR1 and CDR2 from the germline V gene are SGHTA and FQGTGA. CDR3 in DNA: TGTGCCAGCAGCCCTGGCCCAGGGGATCCAGAGACCCAGTACTTC. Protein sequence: CASSPGPGDPETQYF.

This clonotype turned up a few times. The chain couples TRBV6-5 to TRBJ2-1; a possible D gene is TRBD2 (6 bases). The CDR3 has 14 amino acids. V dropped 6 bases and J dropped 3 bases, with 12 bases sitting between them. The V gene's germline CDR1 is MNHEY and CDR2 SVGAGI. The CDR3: CASSFSGNYNEQFF. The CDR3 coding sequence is TGTGCCAGCAGCTTTAGCGGTAACTACAATGAGCAGTTCTTC.

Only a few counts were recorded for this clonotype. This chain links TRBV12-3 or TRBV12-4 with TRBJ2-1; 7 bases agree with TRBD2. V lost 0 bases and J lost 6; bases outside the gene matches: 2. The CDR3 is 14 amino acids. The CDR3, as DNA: TGTGCCAGCAGTTTAGCGGGAGGGGTCAATGAGCAGTTCTTC. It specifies CASSLAGGVNEQFF.

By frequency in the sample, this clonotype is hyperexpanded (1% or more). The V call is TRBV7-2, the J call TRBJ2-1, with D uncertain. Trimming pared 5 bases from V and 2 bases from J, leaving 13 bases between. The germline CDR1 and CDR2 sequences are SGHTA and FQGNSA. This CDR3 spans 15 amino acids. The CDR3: CASSPLYGAYNEQFF. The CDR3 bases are TGTGCCAGCAGCCCTTTGTATGGGGCCTACAATGAGCAGTTCTTC.

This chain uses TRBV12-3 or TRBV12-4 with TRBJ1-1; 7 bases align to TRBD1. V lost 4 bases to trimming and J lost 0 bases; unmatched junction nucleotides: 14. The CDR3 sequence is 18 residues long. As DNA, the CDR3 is TGTGCCAGCAGTTCCCTGGGGACAGCTAAGGGTGTGAACACTGAAGCTTTCTTT. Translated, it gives CASSSLGTAKGVNTEAFF.

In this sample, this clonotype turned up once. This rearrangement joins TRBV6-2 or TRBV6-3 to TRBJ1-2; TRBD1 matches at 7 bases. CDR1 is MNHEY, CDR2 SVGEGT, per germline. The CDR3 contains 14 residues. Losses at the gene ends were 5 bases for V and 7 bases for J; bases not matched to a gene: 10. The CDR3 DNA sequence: TGTGCCAGCAGTGTAAAGACAGGGAGCGGTGGCTACACCTTC. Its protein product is CASSVKTGSGGYTF.

DNA of the CDR3: TGTGCCAGCAGGGTTCCAGGGGGGCTTGACATTCAGTACTTC. Amino acid sequence: CASRVPGGLDIQYF. The genes are TRBV6-1 and TRBJ2-4; perhaps TRBD1 as D (7 bases). V shed 6 bases and J shed 8 bases, with 17 bases lying between them. CDR1 and CDR2 (germline): MNHNS, SASEGT. This CDR3 is 14 amino acids long.

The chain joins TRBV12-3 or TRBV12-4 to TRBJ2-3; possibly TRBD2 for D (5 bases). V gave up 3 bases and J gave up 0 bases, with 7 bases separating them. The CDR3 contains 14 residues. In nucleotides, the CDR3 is TGTGCCAGCAGTTTGGAGGCTAGCACAGATACGCAGTATTTT. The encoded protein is CASSLEASTDTQYF.

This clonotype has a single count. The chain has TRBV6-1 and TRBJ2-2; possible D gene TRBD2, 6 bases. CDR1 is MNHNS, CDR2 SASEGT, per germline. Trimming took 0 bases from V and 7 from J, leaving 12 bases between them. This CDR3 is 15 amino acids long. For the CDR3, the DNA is TGTGCCAGCAGTGAAGCGGAAGGGACTGGCGGGGAGCTGTTTTTT. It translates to CASSEAEGTGGELFF.

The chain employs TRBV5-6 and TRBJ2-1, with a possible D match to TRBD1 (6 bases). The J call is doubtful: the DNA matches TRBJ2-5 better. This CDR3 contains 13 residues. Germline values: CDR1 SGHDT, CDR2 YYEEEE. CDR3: CASSLGQIETQYF. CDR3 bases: TGTGCCAGCAGCTTAGGACAGATAGAGACCCAGTACTTC.

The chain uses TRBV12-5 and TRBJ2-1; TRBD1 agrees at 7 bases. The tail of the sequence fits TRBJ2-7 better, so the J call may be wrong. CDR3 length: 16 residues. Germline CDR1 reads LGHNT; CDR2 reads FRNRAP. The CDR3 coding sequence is TGTGCTAGTGGTTTGGCCACAGGGGCGTCCTACAATGAGCAGTACTTC. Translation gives CASGLATGASYNEQYF.

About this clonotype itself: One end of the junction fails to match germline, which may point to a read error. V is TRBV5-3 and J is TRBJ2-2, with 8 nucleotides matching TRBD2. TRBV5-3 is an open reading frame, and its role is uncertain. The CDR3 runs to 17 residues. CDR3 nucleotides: TGTGCCAGCAGCTCGGGGGGGGGCGGCCCGAACACCGGGGAGCTGTTTTTT. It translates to CASSSGGGGPNTGELFF.

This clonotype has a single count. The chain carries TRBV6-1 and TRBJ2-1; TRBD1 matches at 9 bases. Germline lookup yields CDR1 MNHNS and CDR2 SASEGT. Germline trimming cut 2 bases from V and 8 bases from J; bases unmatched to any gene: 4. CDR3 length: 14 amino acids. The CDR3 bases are TGTGCCAGCAGTGAACGGGGGGACAGGGATGAGCAGTTCTTC. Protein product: CASSERGDRDEQFF.

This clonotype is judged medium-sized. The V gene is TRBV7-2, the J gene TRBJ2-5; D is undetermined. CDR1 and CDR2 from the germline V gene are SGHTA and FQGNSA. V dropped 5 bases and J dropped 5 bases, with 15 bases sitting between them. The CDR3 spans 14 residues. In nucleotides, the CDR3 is TGTGCCAGCAGCCCCTCGGGCAGTACGGAGACCCAGTACTTC. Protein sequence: CASSPSGSTETQYF.

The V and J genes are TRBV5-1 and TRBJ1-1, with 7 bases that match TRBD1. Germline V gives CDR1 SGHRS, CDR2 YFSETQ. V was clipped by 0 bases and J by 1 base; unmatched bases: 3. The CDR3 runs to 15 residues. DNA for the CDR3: TGCGCCAGCAGCTTGGGGACAGGATCGAACACTGAAGCTTTCTTT. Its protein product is CASSLGTGSNTEAFF.

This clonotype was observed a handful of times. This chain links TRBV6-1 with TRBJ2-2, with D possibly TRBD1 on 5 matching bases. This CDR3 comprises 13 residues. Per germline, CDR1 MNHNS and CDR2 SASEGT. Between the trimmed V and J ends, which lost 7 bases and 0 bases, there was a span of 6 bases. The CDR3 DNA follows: TGTGCCAGCAAGGGGTCGAACACCGGGGAGCTGTTTTTT. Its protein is CASKGSNTGELFF.

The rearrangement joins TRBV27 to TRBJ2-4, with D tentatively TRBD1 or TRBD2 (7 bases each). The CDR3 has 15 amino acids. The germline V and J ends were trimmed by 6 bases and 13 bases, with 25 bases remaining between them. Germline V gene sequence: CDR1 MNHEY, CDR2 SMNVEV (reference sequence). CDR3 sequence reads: CASSRGGQPGNEQYF. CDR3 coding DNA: TGTGCCAGCAGCCGCGGGGGACAGCCTGGCAATGAGCAGTACTTC.